These 9 T cell receptor beta chains originate from one sample sequenced in a study of OX40 agonist ivuxolimab in advanced cancers. Library creation used the immunoSEQ multiplex PCR assay. This is the immuneACCESS table as TCRdb keeps it, with only in-frame sequences that have V and J called. A part of the clones is gone; compared with another copy, unresolved V genes explain less than half, and the rest is unexplained. The table for this sample lists 30,000 to 40,000 clones; approximately 79% of them were counted only once. About 10% of the sample lies in the top ten. Sequenced material: CD4+ or CD8+ T cells sorted from blood, taken in a trial of the OX40 agonist ivuxolimab. These receptor sequences come from an adult with an advanced solid tumor such as melanoma, head and neck, liver or kidney cancer.

For this clone: A much larger clone sits a single nucleotide away, making a read error possible. This chain uses TRBV7-9 with TRBJ1-6, with a tentative D call TRBD1 (6 bases). CDR1 and CDR2 (germline): SEHNR, FQNEAQ (reference sequence). The CDR3 is 16 residues long. This CDR3 is CANSFAGTRNNSPLHF. CDR3 nucleotides: TGTGCCAACAGCTTCGCGGGGACACGGAATAATTCACCCCTCCACTTT.

The gene calls are TRBV6-1 and TRBJ1-2, with D unclear. The CDR3 is 12 amino acids. From germline, CDR1 is MNHNS and CDR2 SASEGT. Trimming took off 11 bases at V and 8 bases at J, with 18 bases between the two ends. CDR3 protein: CALLAPFGGYTF. The CDR3 DNA reads TGTGCCCTATTGGCCCCGTTCGGGGGCTACACCTTC.

The chain links TRBV6-5 to TRBJ1-1; 10 bases match TRBD1. J was trimmed by 3 bases and V by 6 bases; bases with no gene match: 7. CDR1 MNHEY and CDR2 SVGAGI come from the germline V gene. The CDR3 sequence is 15 residues long. CDR3 nucleotides: TGTGCCAGCAGGGAGGACAGGGGGTTGGACACTGAAGCTTTCTTT. It encodes CASREDRGLDTEAFF.

The chain is built from TRBV11-2 and TRBJ2-1, with 11 bases aligning to TRBD2. Germline values: CDR1 SGHAT, CDR2 FQNNGV. With V trimmed by 6 bases and J by 3 bases, 4 bases remained unmatched. The CDR3 runs to 15 residues. The CDR3 region is CASRDGTSGYNEQFF. Written as DNA, the CDR3 is TGTGCCAGCAGGGACGGGACTAGCGGCTACAATGAGCAGTTCTTC.

This clone showed up just a few times. The chain couples TRBV6-1 to TRBJ2-7; D is unresolved. Trimming stripped 8 bases from V and 0 bases from J, with 11 bases between. There are 13 residues in the CDR3. Per the germline V gene, CDR1 is MNHNS and CDR2 is SASEGT. CDR3 DNA: TGTGCCAGCCTTCAGCGAAACTCCTACGAGCAGTACTTC. The encoded protein is CASLQRNSYEQYF.

DNA of the CDR3: TGTGCCAGCAGCCCGATGGGACAGGGGGCCGTAAACATTCAGTACTTC. Its protein is CASSPMGQGAVNIQYF. The chain uses TRBV7-9 and TRBJ2-4; TRBD1 agrees at 12 bases. The germline V gene encodes CDR1 SEHNR and CDR2 FQNEAQ (reference sequence). V lost 5 bases and J lost 6; bases outside the gene matches: 8. The CDR3 covers 16 residues. Full variable domain (rest looked up from reference TRBV7-9 and TRBJ2-4): DTGVSQNPRHKITKRGQNVTFRCDPISEHNRLYWYRQTLGQGPEFLTYFQNEAQLEKSRLLSDRFSAERPKGSFSTLEIQRTEQGDSAMYLCASSPMGQGAVNIQYFGAGTRLSVL.

The genes are TRBV2 and TRBJ1-5, with 10 bases identical to TRBD1. The CDR3 loop spans 16 amino acids. Looked up from germline, CDR1 is SNHLY and CDR2 is FYNNEI. Trimming cost V 5 bases and J 5 bases; bases outside gene matches: 9. The CDR3 region has the DNA TGTGCCAGCAGTTATTGGGACAGGGGAGGAGATCAGCCCCAGCATTTT. Its translation is CASSYWDRGGDQPQHF.

The J gene is TRBJ2-7, the V gene TRBV7-2; D gene uncertain. Germline-derived CDR1 and CDR2 are SGHTA and FQGNSA. The CDR3 spans 15 residues. The V end lost 1 base, the J end lost 1 base, and 11 bases lay between the germline ends. The CDR3: CASSLGQEPSYEQYF. DNA of the CDR3: TGTGCCAGCAGCTTAGGGCAGGAACCTTCCTACGAGCAGTACTTC.

The CDR3 DNA sequence: TGTGCCAGCAGCCCCCAACAGGGAAGAGCATACAATGAGCAGTTCTTC. Its protein product is CASSPQQGRAYNEQFF. The chain couples TRBV7-8 to TRBJ2-1; possibly TRBD1 for D (6 bases). Germline loops: CDR1 SGHVS, CDR2 FQNEAQ. V dropped 5 bases and J dropped 4 bases, with 18 bases sitting between them. There are 16 residues in the CDR3.